In this sample, the clone carrying this T cell receptor beta chain turned up a few times. Stated treatment: 19 received Ad26.COV2.S at low or high dose, single or two shots; about five received placebo; per-sample allocation not given. Specimens were obtained on day 63 following the first vaccine or placebo injection. Method: immunoSEQ multiplex PCR; TCRdb's copy keeps in-frame clones and lacks some. The sample carries approximately 350,000 clones, about four fifths recorded once. These data come from a study of Ad26.COV2.S vaccination and SARS-CoV-2 variants. The CDR3 has 15 amino acids. The V end lost 3 bases, the J end lost 3 bases, and 9 bases lay between the germline ends. Per germline, CDR1 SNHLY and CDR2 FYNNEI.

The V gene is TRBV2, the J gene TRBJ1-6; tentative D call: TRBD1 (6 bases). The sample in question was peripheral blood, obtained in a trial of Ad26.COV2.S vaccine versus placebo. The receptor's source is a person aged 18-65 years who received the Ad26.COV2.S COVID-19 vaccine or a placebo. CDR3 in amino acids: CASSDQGFYNSPLHF. As DNA, the CDR3 is TGTGCCAGCAGTGACCAGGGGTTCTATAATTCACCCCTCCACTTT.